This TCR beta chain was profiled in a study of blood T cell repertoires in COVID-19. Across the study: Donors in the United States, Italy and Spain gave samples during acute or convalescent COVID-19.

Only in-frame clones appear in the TCRdb table, and some are missing; sequencing was by immunoSEQ multiplex PCR. The repertoire has a few hundred thousand clones, 75% to 90% of them found once; the top ten carry 2% to 3%. The CDR3 sequence is 14 residues long. Germline CDR1 reads MRHNA; CDR2 reads SNTAGT. The junction had 14 bases not matched to a gene; V was cut back by 8 bases and J by 10 bases. Sequencing used peripheral blood. The clonotype was recovered from a man younger than 35 with active or convalescent COVID-19. This chain connects TRBV6-4 to TRBJ2-1; TRBD2 matches 7 bases. The CDR3 coding sequence is TGTGCCAGCCGAGGAAGCGGGGCCTTAAGGGAGCAGTTCTTC. Translation gives CASRGSGALREQFF.